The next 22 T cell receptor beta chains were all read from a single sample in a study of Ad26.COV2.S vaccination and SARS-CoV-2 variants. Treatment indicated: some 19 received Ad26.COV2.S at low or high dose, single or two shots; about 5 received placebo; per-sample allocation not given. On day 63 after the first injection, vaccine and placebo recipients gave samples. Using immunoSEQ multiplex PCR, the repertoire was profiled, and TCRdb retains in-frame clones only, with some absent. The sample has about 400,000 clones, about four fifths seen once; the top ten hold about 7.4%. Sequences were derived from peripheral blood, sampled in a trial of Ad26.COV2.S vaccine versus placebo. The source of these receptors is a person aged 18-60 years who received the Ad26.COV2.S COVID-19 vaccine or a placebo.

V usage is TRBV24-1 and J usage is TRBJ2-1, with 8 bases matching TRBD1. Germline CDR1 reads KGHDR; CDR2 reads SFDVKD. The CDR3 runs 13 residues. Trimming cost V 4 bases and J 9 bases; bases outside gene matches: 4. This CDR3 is CATSDLDRGEQFF. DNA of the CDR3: TGTGCCACCAGTGACCTCGACAGGGGTGAGCAGTTCTTC.

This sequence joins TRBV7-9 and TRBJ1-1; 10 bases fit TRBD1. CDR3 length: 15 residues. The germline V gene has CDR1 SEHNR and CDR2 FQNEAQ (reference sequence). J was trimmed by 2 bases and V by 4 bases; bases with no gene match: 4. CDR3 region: CASSSETGGNTEAFF. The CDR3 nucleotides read TGTGCCAGCAGCTCGGAGACAGGGGGCAACACTGAAGCTTTCTTT.

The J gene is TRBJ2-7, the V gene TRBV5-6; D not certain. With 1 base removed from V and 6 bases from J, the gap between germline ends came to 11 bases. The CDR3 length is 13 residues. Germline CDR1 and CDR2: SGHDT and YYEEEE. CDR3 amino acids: CASSLSLSGEQYF. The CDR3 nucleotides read TGTGCCAGCAGCTTGAGTTTATCCGGCGAGCAGTACTTC.

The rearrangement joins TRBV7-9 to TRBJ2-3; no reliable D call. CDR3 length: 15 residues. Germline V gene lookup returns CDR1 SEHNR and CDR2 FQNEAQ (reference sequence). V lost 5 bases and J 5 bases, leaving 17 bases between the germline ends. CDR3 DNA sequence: TGTGCCAGCAGCCCAAGGGTTTACAAGGTAGATACGCAGTATTTT. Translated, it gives CASSPRVYKVDTQYF.

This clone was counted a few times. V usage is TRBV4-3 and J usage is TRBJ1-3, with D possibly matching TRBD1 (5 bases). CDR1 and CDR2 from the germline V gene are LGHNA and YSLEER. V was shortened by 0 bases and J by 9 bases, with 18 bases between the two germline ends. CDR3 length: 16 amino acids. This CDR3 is CASSQERAGSGATIYF. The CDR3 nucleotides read TGCGCCAGCAGCCAAGAAAGGGCAGGGAGTGGGGCCACCATATATTTT.

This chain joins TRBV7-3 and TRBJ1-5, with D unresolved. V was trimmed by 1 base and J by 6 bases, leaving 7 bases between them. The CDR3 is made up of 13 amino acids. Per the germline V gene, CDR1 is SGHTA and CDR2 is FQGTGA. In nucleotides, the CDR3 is TGTGCCAGCAGCTTAAAGGGTGGTCAGCCCCAGCATTTT. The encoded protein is CASSLKGGQPQHF.

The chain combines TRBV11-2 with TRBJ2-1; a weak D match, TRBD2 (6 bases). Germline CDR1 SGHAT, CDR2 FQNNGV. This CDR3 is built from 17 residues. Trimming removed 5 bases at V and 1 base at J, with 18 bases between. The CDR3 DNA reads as TGTGCCAGCAGCGGGTTTTTGGGGGAGGTATCCTACAATGAGCAGTTCTTC. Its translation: CASSGFLGEVSYNEQFF.

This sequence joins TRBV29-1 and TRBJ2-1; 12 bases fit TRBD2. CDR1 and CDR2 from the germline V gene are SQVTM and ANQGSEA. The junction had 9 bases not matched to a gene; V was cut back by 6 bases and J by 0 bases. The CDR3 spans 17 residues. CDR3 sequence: CSVPGLAGSSSYNEQFF. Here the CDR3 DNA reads TGCAGCGTCCCGGGACTAGCGGGTTCGAGCTCCTACAATGAGCAGTTCTTC.

CDR3 bases: TGCAGCGTTGACGCGGGCGACTACACTGAAGCTTTCTTT. Its protein is CSVDAGDYTEAFF. The chain combines TRBV29-1 with TRBJ1-1; D is undetermined. The V end was cut by 3 bases, the J end by 3 bases, with 11 bases between. Germline CDR1 and CDR2: SQVTM and ANQGSEA. This CDR3 is 13 amino acids long.

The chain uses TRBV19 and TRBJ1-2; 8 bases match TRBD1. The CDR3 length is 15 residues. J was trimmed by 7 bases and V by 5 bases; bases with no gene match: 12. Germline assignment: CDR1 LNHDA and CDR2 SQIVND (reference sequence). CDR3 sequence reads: CASSARPGGVPGYTF. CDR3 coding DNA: TGTGCCAGTAGTGCCCGCCCAGGGGGCGTCCCTGGCTACACCTTC.

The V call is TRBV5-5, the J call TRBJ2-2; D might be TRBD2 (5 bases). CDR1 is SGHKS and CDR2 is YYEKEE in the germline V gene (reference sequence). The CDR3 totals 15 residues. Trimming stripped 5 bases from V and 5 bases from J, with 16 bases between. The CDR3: CASRTAEGRTGELFF. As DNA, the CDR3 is TGTGCCAGCAGGACTGCAGAGGGTCGAACCGGGGAGCTGTTTTTT. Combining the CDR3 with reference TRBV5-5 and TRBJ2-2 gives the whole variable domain DAGVTQSPTHLIKTRGQQVTLRCSPISGHKSVSWYQQVLGQGPQFIFQYYEKEERGRGNFPDRFSARQFPNYSSELNVNALLLGDSALYLCASRTAEGRTGELFFGEGSRLTVL.

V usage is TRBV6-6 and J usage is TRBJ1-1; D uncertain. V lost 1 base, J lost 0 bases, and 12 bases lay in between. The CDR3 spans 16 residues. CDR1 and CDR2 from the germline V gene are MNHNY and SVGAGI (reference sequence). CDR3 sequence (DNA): TGTGCCAGCAGTTACTTCCGGAGAAAATTGAACACTGAAGCTTTCTTT. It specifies CASSYFRRKLNTEAFF.

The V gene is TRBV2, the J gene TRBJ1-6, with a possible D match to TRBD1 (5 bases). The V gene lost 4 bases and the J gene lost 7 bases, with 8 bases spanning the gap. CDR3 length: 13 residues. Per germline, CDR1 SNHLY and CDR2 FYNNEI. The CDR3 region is CASSGGENSPLHF. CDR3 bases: TGTGCCAGCAGTGGAGGGGAGAATTCACCCCTCCACTTT.

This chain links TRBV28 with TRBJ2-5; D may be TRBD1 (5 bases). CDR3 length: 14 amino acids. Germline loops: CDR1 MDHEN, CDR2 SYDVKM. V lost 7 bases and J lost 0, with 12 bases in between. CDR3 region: CASTEQDNQETQYF. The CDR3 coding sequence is TGTGCCAGCACGGAACAGGACAACCAAGAGACCCAGTACTTC.

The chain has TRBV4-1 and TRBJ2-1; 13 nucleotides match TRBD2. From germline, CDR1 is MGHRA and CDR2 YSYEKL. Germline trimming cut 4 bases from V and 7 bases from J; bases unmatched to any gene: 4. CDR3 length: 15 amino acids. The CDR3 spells CASSRWGLAGNEQFF. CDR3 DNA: TGCGCCAGCAGCCGATGGGGACTAGCGGGGAATGAGCAGTTCTTC.

The CDR3 is CASSAGQAETQYF. CDR3 coding DNA: TGTGCCAGCTCAGCAGGACAGGCAGAGACCCAGTACTTC. This chain joins TRBV18 and TRBJ2-5, with 7 bases identical to TRBD1. After removal of 5 bases from V and 4 bases from J, the junction contained 4 bases not matched to a gene. CDR1 KGHSH and CDR2 LQKENI come from the germline V gene. The CDR3 consists of 13 residues.

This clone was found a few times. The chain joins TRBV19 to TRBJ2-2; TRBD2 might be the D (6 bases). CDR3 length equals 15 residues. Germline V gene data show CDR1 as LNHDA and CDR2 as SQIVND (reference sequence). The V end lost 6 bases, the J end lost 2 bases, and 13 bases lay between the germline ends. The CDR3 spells CASRRVGGNTGELFF. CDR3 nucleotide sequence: TGTGCCAGTAGGCGGGTGGGAGGAAACACCGGGGAGCTGTTTTTT.

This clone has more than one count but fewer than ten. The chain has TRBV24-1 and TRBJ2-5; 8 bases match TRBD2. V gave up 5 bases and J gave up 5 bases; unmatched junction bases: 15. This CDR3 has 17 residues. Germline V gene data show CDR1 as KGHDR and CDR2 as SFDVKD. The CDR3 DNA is TGTGCCACCAGTGGTGGAGAGGGCGGGAGGATCGGGGAGACCCAGTACTTC. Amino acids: CATSGGEGGRIGETQYF.

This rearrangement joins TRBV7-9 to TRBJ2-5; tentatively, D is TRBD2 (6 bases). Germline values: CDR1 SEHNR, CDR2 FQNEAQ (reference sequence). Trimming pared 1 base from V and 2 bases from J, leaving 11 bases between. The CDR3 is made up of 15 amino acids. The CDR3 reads CASSLVGRGQETQYF. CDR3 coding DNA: TGTGCCAGCAGCTTAGTAGGGCGGGGTCAAGAGACCCAGTACTTC.

The CDR3 here is CASSVGDREPETQYF. The CDR3 nucleotides read TGTGCCAGCAGCGTAGGGGACAGAGAACCTGAGACCCAGTACTTC. V usage is TRBV9 and J usage is TRBJ2-5; 7 bases fit TRBD1. The germline gives CDR1 SGDLS, CDR2 YYNGEE. V shed 0 bases, J shed 5 bases, and the junction held 7 bases outside the gene matches. The CDR3 has 15 residues.

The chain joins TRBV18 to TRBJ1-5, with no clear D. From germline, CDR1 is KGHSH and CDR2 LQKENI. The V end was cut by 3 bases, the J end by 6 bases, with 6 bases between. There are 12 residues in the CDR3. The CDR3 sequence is CASSPGGQPQHF. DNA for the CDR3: TGTGCCAGCTCACCCGGTGGTCAGCCCCAGCATTTT.

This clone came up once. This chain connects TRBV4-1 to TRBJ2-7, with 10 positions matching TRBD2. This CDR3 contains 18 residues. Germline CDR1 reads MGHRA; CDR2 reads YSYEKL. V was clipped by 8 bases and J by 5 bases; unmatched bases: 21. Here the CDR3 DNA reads TGCGCCAGCGTCCTTCCTAGCGGGGGAACCTGGGACCACCACGAGCAGTACTTC. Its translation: CASVLPSGGTWDHHEQYF.